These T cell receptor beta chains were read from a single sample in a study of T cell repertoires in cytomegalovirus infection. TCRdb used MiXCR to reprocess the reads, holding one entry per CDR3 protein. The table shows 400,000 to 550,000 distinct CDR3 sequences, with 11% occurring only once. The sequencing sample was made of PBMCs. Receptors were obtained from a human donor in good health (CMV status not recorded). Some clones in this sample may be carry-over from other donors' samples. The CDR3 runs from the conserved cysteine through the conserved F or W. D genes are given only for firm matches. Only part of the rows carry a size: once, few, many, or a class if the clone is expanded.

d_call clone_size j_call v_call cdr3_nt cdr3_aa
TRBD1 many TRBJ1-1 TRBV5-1 TGCGCCAGCAACTACAGGGGAGACACTGAAGCTTTCTTT CASNYRGDTEAFF
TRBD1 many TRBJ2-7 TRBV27 TGTGCCAGCAGCCTCACAGGGGGTAAATACGAGCAGTACTTC CASSLTGGKYEQYF
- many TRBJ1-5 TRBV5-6 TGTGCCAGCAGCTTCCGGACTCCAGGGGTCGGGAATCAGCCCCAGCATTTT CASSFRTPGVGNQPQHF
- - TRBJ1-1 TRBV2 TGTGCCAGCAGTGTGGATGGGGCCAGCACTGAAGCTTTCTTT CASSVDGASTEAFF
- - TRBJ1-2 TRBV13 TGTGCCAGCAGCCCTAGCCCCAGGGGCTATGGCTACACCTTC CASSPSPRGYGYTF
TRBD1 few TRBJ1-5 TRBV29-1 TGCAGCGTAGCCACAGGGGTGGATCAGCCCCAGCATTTT CSVATGVDQPQHF
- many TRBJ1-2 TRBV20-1 TGCAGTGGGGGCAGTTCGACTTTTGGCTACACCTTC CSGGSSTFGYTF
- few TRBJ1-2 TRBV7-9 TGTGCCAGCAGGAAAATCCAGGGGCTTGGCTACACCTTC CASRKIQGLGYTF
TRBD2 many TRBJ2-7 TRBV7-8 TGTGCCAGCAGCCGCCCCGGACTAGCGACCTACGAGCAGTACTTC CASSRPGLATYEQYF
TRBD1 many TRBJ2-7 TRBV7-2 TGTGCCAGCAGCTCCGACAGGGGGCGGGGGTACGAGCAGTACTTC CASSSDRGRGYEQYF
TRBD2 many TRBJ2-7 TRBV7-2 TGTGCCAGCAGCTCTAGCGGACACTCCTACGAGCAGTACTTC CASSSSGHSYEQYF
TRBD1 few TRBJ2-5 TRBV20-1 TGCAGTGTTCGGACAGGGGGCGATGAGACCCAGTACTTC CSVRTGGDETQYF
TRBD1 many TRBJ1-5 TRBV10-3 TGTGCCATCAGTGAGACCGGACAGGAAATCCTAGGTCAGCCCCAGCATTTT CAISETGQEILGQPQHF
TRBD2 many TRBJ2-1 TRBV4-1 TGCGCCAGCAGCCAAGCCGGGACTAGCGGGAGGTTTAGCGATGAGCAGTTCTTC CASSQAGTSGRFSDEQFF
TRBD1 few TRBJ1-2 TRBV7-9 TGTGCCAGCAGCTTAGGACAGGGCTTTTACACCTTC CASSLGQGFYTF
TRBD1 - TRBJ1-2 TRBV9 TGTGCCAGCAGCGCCCACATCACCCAGGGGGCAGGTTATTATGGCTACACCTTC CASSAHITQGAGYYGYTF
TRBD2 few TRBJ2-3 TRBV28 TGTGCCAGCAGTTTGGGGCCGGGACTAGCGGATCTACGAGATACGCAGTATTTT CASSLGPGLADLRDTQYF
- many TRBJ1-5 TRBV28 TGTGCCAGCAGTTTATCCTTCCTTAGCAATCAGCCCCAGCATTTT CASSLSFLSNQPQHF
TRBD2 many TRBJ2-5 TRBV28 TGTGCCAGCAGTTTACCGAAGCGGGAGGGAGAAGAGACCCAGTACTTC CASSLPKREGEETQYF
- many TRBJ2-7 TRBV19 TGTGCCAGTAGTACACAAAAAGACGAGCAGTACTTC CASSTQKDEQYF
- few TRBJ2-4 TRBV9 TGTGCCAGCAGCGTAGGAGGGGGTCCTGACATTCAGTACTTC CASSVGGGPDIQYF
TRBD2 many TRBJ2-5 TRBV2 TGTGCCAGCAGTCCAGCCCGGGCGGGGGGTCCGACCCAGTACTTC CASSPARAGGPTQYF